The 23 T cell receptor beta chains below come from one sample, sequenced in a study of regulatory T cells in long-lasting Graves disease. TCR beta libraries were built with iRepertoire HTBI primers and Arm-PCR of CDR3 regions. TCRdb itself ran the multiplex PCR reads through MiXCR, one entry per CDR3 protein. The sample lists 560,000 or so distinct CDR3 sequences, around 15% occurring once. Time point denoted: newly diagnosed GD, antithyroid drugs for less than 3 months. After RNA was extracted from PBMCs, the TCR library was made from it. This same sample was also part of a study on T cells in Graves' hyperthyroidism and ophthalmopathy.

The material was peripheral blood mononuclear cells (PBMCs), obtained at new diagnosis, from a patient treated with antithyroid drugs. The origin of the receptors is a young man with Graves disease.

This clonotype has a count of ten or more. DNA of the CDR3: TGTGCCAGCAGCTTAGACAGAGGCGTTGGGTCTCTAGACAATGAGCAGTTCTTC. Its translation is CASSLDRGVGSLDNEQFF. The rearrangement joins TRBV7-8 to TRBJ2-1; D unresolved. Trimming pared 1 base from V and 5 bases from J, leaving 21 bases between. The CDR3 runs 18 residues. Germline CDR1 SGHVS, CDR2 FQNEAQ.

The gene calls are TRBV4-1 and TRBJ1-6; D perhaps matches TRBD1 (5 bases). There are 17 residues in the CDR3. V was cut by 0 bases and J by 6 bases, with 15 bases left in between. Germline V CDR1 and CDR2: MGHRA, YSYEKL. CDR3: CASSQEVRQGSNSPLHF. The CDR3 DNA reads as TGCGCCAGCAGCCAAGAAGTCCGGCAGGGTAGTAATTCACCCCTCCACTTT.

This clonotype was seen many times. The gene calls are TRBV13 and TRBJ1-1; 8 bases agree with TRBD1. V was clipped by 4 bases and J by 4 bases; unmatched bases: 14. The CDR3 contains 17 residues. The germline CDR1 and CDR2 sequences are PRHDT and FYEKMQ (reference sequence). The DNA for the CDR3 is TGTGCCAGCAGCTCCCAAACCCAGGGGGCGTACGGCACTGAAGCTTTCTTT. Translated: CASSSQTQGAYGTEAFF.

This clonotype was counted at least ten times. J is TRBJ1-2 and V is TRBV27; a weak D match, TRBD1 (5 bases). Trimming shortened V by 6 bases and J by 0 bases, and 11 bases separated the two germline ends. CDR1 is MNHEY, CDR2 SMNVEV, per germline (reference sequence). The CDR3 loop spans 14 amino acids. The CDR3 region is CASRRDGTNYGYTF. As DNA, the CDR3 is TGTGCCAGCAGGCGGGACGGAACTAACTATGGCTACACCTTC.

This clonotype was picked up many times. This chain links TRBV20-1 with TRBJ1-1; D remains unclear. Trimming removed 3 bases from V and 2 bases from J, with 10 bases in between. The CDR3 sequence is 13 residues long. Germline CDR1 reads DFQATT; CDR2 reads SNEGSKA (reference sequence). The CDR3, as DNA: TGCAGTGCTAGCGAACGGACTAACACTGAAGCTTTCTTT. Residues: CSASERTNTEAFF.

This clonotype has at least ten counts. This sequence joins TRBV12-3 or TRBV12-4 and TRBJ2-5; D is undetermined. Trimming cost V 0 bases and J 2 bases, with 7 bases left between them. The CDR3 is 14 amino acids. The CDR3 protein is CASSLALGQETQYF. CDR3 bases: TGTGCCAGCAGTTTAGCGCTCGGGCAAGAGACCCAGTACTTC.

This clonotype was seen only a few times. The rearrangement joins TRBV27 to TRBJ1-2; no clear D. The V end was cut by 5 bases, the J end by 0 bases, with 19 bases between. The CDR3 totals 17 residues. Germline V CDR1 and CDR2: MNHEY, SMNVEV (reference sequence). DNA of the CDR3: TGTGCCAGCAGTCGTACTGCCCGACCATTACCTAACTATGGCTACACCTTC. This encodes CASSRTARPLPNYGYTF.

This clonotype was observed a handful of times. This chain joins TRBV5-6 and TRBJ2-5; TRBD2 agrees at 7 bases. Germline CDR1 reads SGHDT; CDR2 reads YYEEEE. Trimming cost V 4 bases and J 7 bases; bases outside gene matches: 7. The CDR3 spans 13 residues. CDR3 coding DNA: TGTGCCAGCAGCCTACTAGCTAGCGGGACCCAGTACTTC. The encoded protein is CASSLLASGTQYF.

Comment on this clonotype: A read error is the likely source, as a far larger clone sits one nucleotide away. This chain's CDR3 is CASSLWDRGYDTQYF. CDR3 nucleotides: TGTGCCAGCAGCTTATGGGACAGGGGGTATGATACGCAGTATTTT. V usage is TRBV7-3 and J usage is TRBJ2-3; 11 bases match TRBD1. Losses at the gene ends were 2 bases for V and 6 bases for J; bases not matched to a gene: 4. There are 15 residues in the CDR3. The germline V gene has CDR1 SGHTA and CDR2 FQGTGA.

The sample holds many counts of this clonotype. The chain uses TRBV5-5 and TRBJ1-5; a possible D gene is TRBD1 (5 bases). Trimming shortened V by 1 base and J by 7 bases, and 6 bases separated the two germline ends. The CDR3 runs to 12 residues. Germline CDR1 reads SGHKS; CDR2 reads YYEKEE (reference sequence). The chain's CDR3 is CASSLRDQPQHF. The CDR3 region has the DNA TGTGCCAGCAGCTTGAGGGACCAGCCCCAGCATTTT.

This clonotype was seen ten or more times. The chain couples TRBV11-2 to TRBJ2-3, with 8 bases fitting TRBD2. V lost 3 bases to trimming and J lost 3 bases; unmatched junction nucleotides: 2. CDR1 and CDR2 from the germline V gene are SGHAT and FQNNGV. The CDR3 runs 14 residues. The CDR3 coding sequence is TGTGCCAGCAGCTTTTCGGGAGGGACAGATACGCAGTATTTT. Protein product: CASSFSGGTDTQYF.

V usage is TRBV20-1 and J usage is TRBJ2-7; weak D call: TRBD2 (6 bases). V lost 2 bases, J lost 5 bases, and 19 bases lay in between. Germline loops: CDR1 DFQATT, CDR2 SNEGSKA (reference sequence). There are 15 residues in the CDR3. CDR3 region: CSARNYQWGTDEQYF. Written as DNA, the CDR3 is TGCAGTGCTAGAAACTACCAATGGGGGACTGACGAGCAGTACTTC.

This clonotype was recorded many times. The chain couples TRBV11-3 to TRBJ2-5; D is ambiguous. The CDR3 runs 16 residues. Germline assignment: CDR1 SGHNT and CDR2 YENEEA. Trimming took off 5 bases at V and 4 bases at J, with 20 bases between the two ends. This CDR3 reads CASSRPVWLGGETQYF. CDR3 bases: TGTGCCAGCAGCCGTCCGGTTTGGCTAGGCGGAGAGACCCAGTACTTC.

This chain uses TRBV9 with TRBJ2-4; D is unclear. The germline V gene encodes CDR1 SGDLS and CDR2 YYNGEE. V was trimmed by 4 bases and J by 3 bases, leaving 11 bases between them. This CDR3 region has 14 residues. In DNA, the CDR3 is TGTGCCAGCAGCCCCAGAACCGTCAAAAACATTCAGTACTTC. It is translated as CASSPRTVKNIQYF.

The chain combines TRBV24-1 with TRBJ2-3; D may be TRBD2 (5 bases). V shed 3 bases and J shed 3 bases, with 12 bases lying between them. CDR1 is KGHDR, CDR2 SFDVKD, per germline. CDR3 size: 15 residues. The CDR3 DNA reads as TGTGCCACCAGTGATCGCCTTGAGGGAACAGATACGCAGTATTTT. As protein: CATSDRLEGTDTQYF.

This clonotype showed up many times. This chain connects TRBV30 to TRBJ2-7, with D possibly called TRBD1 or TRBD2 (6 bases each). Between the trimmed V and J ends, which lost 3 bases and 8 bases, there was a span of 17 bases. The CDR3 is 13 residues long. Germline V gene lookup returns CDR1 GTSNPN and CDR2 SVGIG (reference sequence). CDR3 nucleotide sequence: TGTGCCTGGAGCTTAGTGGGGGGCGGCCAGCAGTACTTC. Amino acids: CAWSLVGGGQQYF.

This clonotype was recorded many times. The chain couples TRBV5-1 to TRBJ2-1; 9 nucleotides agree with TRBD2. After removal of 4 bases from V and 5 bases from J, the junction contained 22 bases not matched to a gene. Germline CDR1 is SGHRS and CDR2 is YFSETQ. This CDR3 has 20 residues. Written as DNA, the CDR3 is TGCGCCAGCAGCCCCACAACGCCCGTTTTTGCGGGAGGGACCAACAATGAGCAGTTCTTC. It translates to CASSPTTPVFAGGTNNEQFF. Full variable domain (remainder filled in from reference TRBV5-1 and TRBJ2-1): KAGVTQTPRYLIKTRGQQVTLSCSPISGHRSVSWYQQTPGQGLQFLFEYFSETQRNKGNFPGRFSGRQFSNSRSEMNVSTLELGDSALYLCASSPTTPVFAGGTNNEQFFGPGTRLTVL.

This clonotype was counted ten times or more. This rearrangement joins TRBV20-1 to TRBJ2-1, with a possible D match to TRBD2 (6 bases). Germline V gene data show CDR1 as DFQATT and CDR2 as SNEGSKA (reference sequence). The CDR3 extends over 14 amino acids. V was trimmed by 7 bases and J by 5 bases, leaving 18 bases between them. This CDR3 reads CSVPRTKTHNEQFF. The CDR3 DNA follows: TGCAGTGTCCCTCGGACTAAAACACACAATGAGCAGTTCTTC.

This clonotype appeared many times. The chain uses TRBV11-2 and TRBJ2-5; possible D gene TRBD1, 5 bases. The CDR3 covers 14 residues. Germline CDR1 SGHAT, CDR2 FQNNGV. The ends were cut back, 4 bases at V and 0 bases at J, with 9 bases in the middle. In DNA form, the CDR3 reads TGTGCCAGCAGCTCACAGGCGCACCAAGAGACCCAGTACTTC. Translating gives CASSSQAHQETQYF.

There are a few counts of this clonotype. The chain has TRBV20-1 and TRBJ1-1, with TRBD1 identical over 12 bases. CDR1 is DFQATT and CDR2 is SNEGSKA in the germline V gene (reference sequence). The V gene end was trimmed by 0 bases and the J gene end by 1 base; junction bases not matched to a gene: 6. The CDR3 has 17 amino acids. CDR3 sequence reads: CSARERDRGLPNTEAFF. The CDR3 nucleotides read TGCAGTGCTAGAGAACGGGACAGGGGGCTACCGAACACTGAAGCTTTCTTT.

This clonotype was seen a handful of times. CDR3 in amino acids: CASSEALFPRDTQYF. CDR3 DNA sequence: TGTGCCAGCAGTGAAGCGTTGTTTCCCAGAGATACGCAGTATTTT. V gene TRBV6-1 combines with J gene TRBJ2-3; D not certain. V lost 0 bases, J lost 5 bases, and 12 bases lay in between. Germline V gene lookup returns CDR1 MNHNS and CDR2 SASEGT. The CDR3 is made up of 15 amino acids.

This clonotype has more than one count but fewer than ten. The chain combines TRBV3-1 with TRBJ1-5, with unresolved D. Per the germline V gene, CDR1 is LGHDT and CDR2 is YNNKEL (reference sequence). V lost 0 bases to trimming and J lost 5 bases, with 5 bases between them. The CDR3 extends over 13 amino acids. The CDR3 region is CASSQDLDQPQHF. CDR3 nucleotide sequence: TGTGCCAGCAGCCAAGATTTAGATCAGCCCCAGCATTTT. Together with reference TRBV3-1 and TRBJ1-5, the CDR3 gives the full variable domain: DTAVSQTPKYLVTQMGNDKSIKCEQNLGHDTMYWYKQDSKKFLKIMFSYNNKELIINETVPNRFSPKSPDKAHLNLHINSLELGDSAVYFCASSQDLDQPQHFGDGTRLSIL.

About this clonotype: It differs at one base from a far larger clone, so likely a read error. The V call is TRBV27, the J call TRBJ2-4; D is uncertain. TRBJ2-1 explains the end of the DNA better; the J call may be wrong. The germline CDR1 and CDR2 sequences are MNHEY and SMNVEV (reference sequence). The CDR3 is 13 residues long. The chain's CDR3 is CASSLFPVHEQFF. CDR3 nucleotide sequence: TGTGCCAGCAGTTTATTCCCCGTCCACGAGCAGTTCTTC.